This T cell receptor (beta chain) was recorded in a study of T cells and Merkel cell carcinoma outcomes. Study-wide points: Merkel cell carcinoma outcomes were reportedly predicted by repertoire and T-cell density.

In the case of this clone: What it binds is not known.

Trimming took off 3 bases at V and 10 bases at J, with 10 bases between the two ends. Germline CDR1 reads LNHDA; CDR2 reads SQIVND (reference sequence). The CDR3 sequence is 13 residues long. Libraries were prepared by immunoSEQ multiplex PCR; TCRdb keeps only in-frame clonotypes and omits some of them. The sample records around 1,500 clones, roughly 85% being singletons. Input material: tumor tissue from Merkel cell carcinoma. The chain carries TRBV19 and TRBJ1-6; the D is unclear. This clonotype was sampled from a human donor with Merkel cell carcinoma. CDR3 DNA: TGTGCCAGTAGTATTGACGGCAGGTCACCCCTCCACTTT. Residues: CASSIDGRSPLHF.